One and the same sample provided the 11 T cell receptor beta chains below, sequenced in a study of blood T cell repertoires in COVID-19. TCRdb keeps only in-frame clones here, not all; method: immunoSEQ multiplex PCR. Among roughly 300,000 clones listed, approximately 86% were seen once. The material sequenced was PBMCs or T cells enriched from blood (not recorded which). The receptor source for this set is a woman in her thirties or forties with acute COVID-19.

The chain couples TRBV12-3 or TRBV12-4 to TRBJ1-2; no clear D. Trimming took off 6 bases at V and 4 bases at J, with 12 bases between the two ends. The CDR3 has 13 amino acids. The CDR3 region is CASSLGTVYGYTF. The CDR3, as DNA: TGTGCCAGCAGCCTGGGTACAGTCTATGGCTACACCTTC.

This clone was detected a few times. This chain connects TRBV7-2 to TRBJ1-1; 7 bases are shared with TRBD1. The CDR3 consists of 13 residues. Germline V gene sequence: CDR1 SGHTA, CDR2 FQGNSA. The V segment lost 6 bases and the J segment 11 bases; nucleotides outside the gene matches: 12. CDR3 bases: TGTGCCAGCAGAGCAACAGGGGCCGCTGGGGCTTTCTTT. It yields the protein CASRATGAAGAFF.

V and J are TRBV6-5 and TRBJ1-4; maybe TRBD1 (6 bases). The CDR3 runs to 13 residues. Germline CDR1 and CDR2: MNHEY and SVGAGI. Trimming left V 6 bases short and J 5 bases short, with 10 bases between. The CDR3 sequence is CASSIGTNEKLFF. In nucleotides, the CDR3 is TGTGCCAGCAGCATCGGGACAAATGAAAAACTGTTTTTT.

V is TRBV11-2 and J is TRBJ2-3; 8 positions agree with TRBD2. V lost 4 bases to trimming and J lost 1 base; unmatched junction nucleotides: 7. The CDR3 consists of 16 residues. The germline CDR1 and CDR2 sequences are SGHAT and FQNNGV. This CDR3 reads CASSSHGAGGTDTQYF. The CDR3 region has the DNA TGTGCCAGCAGCTCCCATGGAGCGGGAGGCACAGATACGCAGTATTTT.

The chain couples TRBV7-2 to TRBJ2-1; TRBD1 might be the D (6 bases). Germline CDR1 reads SGHTA; CDR2 reads FQGNSA. Trimming left V 6 bases short and J 6 bases short, with 21 bases between. The CDR3 has 16 amino acids. Here the CDR3 reads CASRPKGTLTINEQFF. CDR3 nucleotides: TGTGCCAGCAGACCAAAGGGGACACTGACGATCAATGAGCAGTTCTTC.

This chain uses TRBV13 with TRBJ1-2, with a tentative D call TRBD1 (5 bases). This CDR3 has 14 amino acids. In germline, CDR1 is PRHDT, CDR2 FYEKMQ (reference sequence). V was shortened by 4 bases and J by 1 base, with 10 bases between the two germline ends. CDR3 amino acids: CASSSEQVNYGYTF. Written as DNA, the CDR3 is TGTGCCAGCAGCTCAGAACAGGTTAACTATGGCTACACCTTC.

The V call is TRBV2, the J call TRBJ1-1; no definite D call. The CDR3 contains 16 residues. Germline lookup yields CDR1 SNHLY and CDR2 FYNNEI. Trimming pared 6 bases from V and 0 bases from J, leaving 17 bases between. In DNA, the CDR3 is TGTGCCAGCAGAGTTCTAAGTCCCTTCATGAACACTGAAGCTTTCTTT. It encodes CASRVLSPFMNTEAFF.

The V and J genes are TRBV6-2 or TRBV6-3 and TRBJ2-1, with TRBD2 identical over 7 bases. CDR3 size: 17 residues. Germline V gives CDR1 MNHEY, CDR2 SVGEGT. The junction had 8 bases not matched to a gene; V was cut back by 0 bases and J by 3 bases. The CDR3 loop reads CASSYSKRDFGYNEQFF. In nucleotides, the CDR3 is TGTGCCAGCAGTTACTCGAAGCGGGACTTCGGCTACAATGAGCAGTTCTTC.

The genes are TRBV7-9 and TRBJ2-2; 8 bases fit TRBD2. CDR1 SEHNR and CDR2 FQNEAQ come from the germline V gene (reference sequence). Trimming at V came to 5 bases and at J to 0 bases, leaving 2 bases not matched to a gene. This CDR3 has 15 amino acids. CDR3 in amino acids: CASSQRGPNTGELFF. CDR3 DNA: TGTGCCAGCAGCCAGCGGGGGCCGAACACCGGGGAGCTGTTTTTT.

The rearrangement uses TRBV5-1 and TRBJ2-3, with D perhaps matching TRBD1 (5 bases). The ends were cut back, 1 base at V and 1 base at J, with 7 bases in the middle. The CDR3 is 14 amino acids. Germline V lookup: CDR1 SGHRS, CDR2 YFSETQ. As DNA, the CDR3 is TGCGCCAGCAGCTTGTCAGGGCGCACAGATACGCAGTATTTT. It encodes CASSLSGRTDTQYF.

The rearrangement links TRBV18 to TRBJ2-2; TRBD1 agrees at 8 bases. Unmatched junction bases numbered 5, after V lost 6 bases and J lost 5 bases. Germline V CDR1 and CDR2: KGHSH, LQKENI. The CDR3 loop spans 14 amino acids. Written as DNA, the CDR3 is TGTGCCAGCTCCGAGACAGGGGATACCGGGGAGCTGTTTTTT. Protein sequence: CASSETGDTGELFF. Combining the CDR3 with reference TRBV18 and TRBJ2-2 gives the whole variable domain NAGVMQNPRHLVRRRGQEARLRCSPMKGHSHVYWYRQLPEEGLKFMVYLQKENIIDESGMPKERFSAEFPKEGPSILRIQQVVRGDSAAYFCASSETGDTGELFFGEGSRLTVL.